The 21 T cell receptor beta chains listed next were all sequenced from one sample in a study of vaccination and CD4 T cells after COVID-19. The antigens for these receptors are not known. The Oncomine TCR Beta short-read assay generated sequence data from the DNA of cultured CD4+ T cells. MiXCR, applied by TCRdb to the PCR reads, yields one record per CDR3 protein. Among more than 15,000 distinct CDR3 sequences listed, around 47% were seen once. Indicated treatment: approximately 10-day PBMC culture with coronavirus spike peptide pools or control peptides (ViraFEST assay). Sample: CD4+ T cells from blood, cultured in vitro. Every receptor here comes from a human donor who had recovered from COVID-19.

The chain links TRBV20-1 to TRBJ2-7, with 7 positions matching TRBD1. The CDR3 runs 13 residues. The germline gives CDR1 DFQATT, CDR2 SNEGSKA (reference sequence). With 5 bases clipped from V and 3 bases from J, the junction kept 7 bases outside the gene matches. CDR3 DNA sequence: TGCAGTGCTGTGACAGGGAGTGGCTACGAGCAGTACTTC. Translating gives CSAVTGSGYEQYF.

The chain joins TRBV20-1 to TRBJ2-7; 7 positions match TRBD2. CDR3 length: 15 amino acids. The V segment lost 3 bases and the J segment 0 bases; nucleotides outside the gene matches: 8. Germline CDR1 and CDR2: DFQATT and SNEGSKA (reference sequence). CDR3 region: CSASRLAVSSYEQYF. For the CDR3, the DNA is TGCAGTGCTAGTCGCCTAGCGGTAAGCTCCTACGAGCAGTACTTC.

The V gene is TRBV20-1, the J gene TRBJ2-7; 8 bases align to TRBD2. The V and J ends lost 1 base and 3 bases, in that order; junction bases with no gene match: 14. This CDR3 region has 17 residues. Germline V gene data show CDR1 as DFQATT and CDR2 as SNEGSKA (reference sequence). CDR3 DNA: TGCAGTGCTAGAGCAGCCATAGCGGGGAAGGAAAGCTACGAGCAGTACTTC. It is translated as CSARAAIAGKESYEQYF.

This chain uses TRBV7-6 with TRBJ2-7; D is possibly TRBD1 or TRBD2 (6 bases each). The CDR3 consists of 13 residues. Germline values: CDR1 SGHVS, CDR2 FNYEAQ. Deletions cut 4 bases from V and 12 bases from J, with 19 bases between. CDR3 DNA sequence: TGTGCCAGCAGCTCCAATCCGGGGGCCTTCGGGTACTTC. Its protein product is CASSSNPGAFGYF.

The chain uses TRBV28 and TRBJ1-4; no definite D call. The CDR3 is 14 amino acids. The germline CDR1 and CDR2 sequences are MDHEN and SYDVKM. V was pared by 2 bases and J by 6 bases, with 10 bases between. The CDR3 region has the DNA TGTGCCAGCAGTTTACACAATGAGCATGAAAAACTGTTTTTT. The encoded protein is CASSLHNEHEKLFF.

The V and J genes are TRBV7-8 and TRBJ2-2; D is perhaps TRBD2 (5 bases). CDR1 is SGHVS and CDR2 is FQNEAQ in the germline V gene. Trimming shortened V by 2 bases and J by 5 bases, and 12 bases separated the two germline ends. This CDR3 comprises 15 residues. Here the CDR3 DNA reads TGTGCCAGCAGCTTAAGGCGAGCGGTAACCGGGGAGCTGTTTTTT. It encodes CASSLRRAVTGELFF.

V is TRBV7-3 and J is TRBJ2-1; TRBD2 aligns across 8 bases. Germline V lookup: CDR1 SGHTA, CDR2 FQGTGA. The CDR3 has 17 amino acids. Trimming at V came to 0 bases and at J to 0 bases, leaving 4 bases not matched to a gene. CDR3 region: CASSLTGGASSYNEQFF. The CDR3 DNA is TGTGCCAGCAGCTTAACCGGGGGGGCTAGCTCCTACAATGAGCAGTTCTTC.

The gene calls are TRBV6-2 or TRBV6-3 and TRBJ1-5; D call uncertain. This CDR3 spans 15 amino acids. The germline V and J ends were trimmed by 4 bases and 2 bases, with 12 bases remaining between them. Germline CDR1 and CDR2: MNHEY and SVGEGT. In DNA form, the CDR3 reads TGTGCCAGCAGTTTCGAATCGGCAGGCAATCAGCCCCAGCATTTT. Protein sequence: CASSFESAGNQPQHF.

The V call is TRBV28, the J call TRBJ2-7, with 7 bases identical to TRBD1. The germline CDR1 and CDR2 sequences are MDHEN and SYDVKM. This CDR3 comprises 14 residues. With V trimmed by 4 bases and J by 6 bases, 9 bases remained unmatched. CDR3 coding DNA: TGTGCCAGCAGTTCAACGACAGGGAAGAGCGAGCAGTACTTC. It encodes CASSSTTGKSEQYF. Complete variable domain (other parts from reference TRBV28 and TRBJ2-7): DVKVTQSSRYLVKRTGEKVFLECVQDMDHENMFWYRQDPGLGLRLIYFSYDVKMKEKGDIPEGYSVSREKKERFSLILESASTNQTSMYLCASSSTTGKSEQYFGPGTRLTVT.

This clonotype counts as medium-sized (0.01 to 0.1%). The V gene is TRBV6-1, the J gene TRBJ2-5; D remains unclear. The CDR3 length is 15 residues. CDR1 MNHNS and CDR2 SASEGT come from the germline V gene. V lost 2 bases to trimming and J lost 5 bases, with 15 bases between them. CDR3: CASSERSDGRETQYF. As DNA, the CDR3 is TGTGCCAGCAGTGAACGGAGTGACGGTCGGGAGACCCAGTACTTC.

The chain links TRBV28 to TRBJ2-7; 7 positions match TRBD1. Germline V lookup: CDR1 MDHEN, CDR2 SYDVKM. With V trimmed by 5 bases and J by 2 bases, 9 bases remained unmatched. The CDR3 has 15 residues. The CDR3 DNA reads TGTGCCAGCAGTCCGTCAGACAGGGATGCCTACGAGCAGTACTTC. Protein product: CASSPSDRDAYEQYF.

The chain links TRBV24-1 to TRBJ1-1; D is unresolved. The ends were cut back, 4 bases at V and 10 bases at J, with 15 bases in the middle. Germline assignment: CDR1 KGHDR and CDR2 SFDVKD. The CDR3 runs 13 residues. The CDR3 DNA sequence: TGTGCCACCAGTGACCCGAACATCATCGGAGCTTTCTTT. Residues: CATSDPNIIGAFF.

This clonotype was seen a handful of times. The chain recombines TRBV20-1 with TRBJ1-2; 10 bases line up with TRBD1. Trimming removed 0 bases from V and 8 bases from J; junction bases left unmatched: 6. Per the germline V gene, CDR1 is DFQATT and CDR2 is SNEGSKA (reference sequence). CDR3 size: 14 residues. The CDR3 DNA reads TGCAGTGCTAGAGATCAGGGACAGGGGCGAGGCTACACCTTC. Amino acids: CSARDQGQGRGYTF.

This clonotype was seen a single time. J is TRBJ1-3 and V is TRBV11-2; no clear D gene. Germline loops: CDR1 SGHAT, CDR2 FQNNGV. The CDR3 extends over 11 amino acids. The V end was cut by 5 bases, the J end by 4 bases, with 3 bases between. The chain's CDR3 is CASSQGNTIYF. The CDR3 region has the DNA TGTGCCAGCAGCCAAGGAAACACCATATATTTT.

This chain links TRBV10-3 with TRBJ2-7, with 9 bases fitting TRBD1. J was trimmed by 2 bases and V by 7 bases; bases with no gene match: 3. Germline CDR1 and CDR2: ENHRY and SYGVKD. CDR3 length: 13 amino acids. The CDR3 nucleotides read TGTGCCATCATGGGACAGGGACCCTACGAGCAGTACTTC. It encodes CAIMGQGPYEQYF.

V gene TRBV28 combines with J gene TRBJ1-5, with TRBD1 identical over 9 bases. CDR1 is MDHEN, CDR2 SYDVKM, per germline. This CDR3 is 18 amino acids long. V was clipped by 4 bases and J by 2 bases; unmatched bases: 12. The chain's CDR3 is CASSSIDRGIWRNQPQHF. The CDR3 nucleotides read TGTGCCAGCAGTTCCATAGACAGGGGGATATGGCGCAATCAGCCCCAGCATTTT.

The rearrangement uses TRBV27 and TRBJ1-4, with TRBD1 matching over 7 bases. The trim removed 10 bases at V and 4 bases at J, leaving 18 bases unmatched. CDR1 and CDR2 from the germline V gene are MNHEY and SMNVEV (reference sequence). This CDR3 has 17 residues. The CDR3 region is CANKRCEGARLNEKLFF. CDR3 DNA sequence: TGTGCCAACAAACGATGCGAGGGGGCCAGACTTAATGAAAAACTGTTTTTT.

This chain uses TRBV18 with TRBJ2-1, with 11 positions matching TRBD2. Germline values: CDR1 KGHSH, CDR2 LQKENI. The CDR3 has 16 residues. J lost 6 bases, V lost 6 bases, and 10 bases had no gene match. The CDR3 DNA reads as TGTGCCAGCTCTCAAATTAGCGGGAGGGTCCGCAATGAGCAGTTCTTC. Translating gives CASSQISGRVRNEQFF.

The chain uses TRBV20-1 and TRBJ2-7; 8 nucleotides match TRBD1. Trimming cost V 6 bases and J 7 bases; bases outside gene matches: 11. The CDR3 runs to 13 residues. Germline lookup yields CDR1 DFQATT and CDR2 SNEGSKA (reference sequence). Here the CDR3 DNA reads TGCAGTGCCCTCCAGGGGGCGCCGGGGGAGCAGTACTTC. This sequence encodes CSALQGAPGEQYF.

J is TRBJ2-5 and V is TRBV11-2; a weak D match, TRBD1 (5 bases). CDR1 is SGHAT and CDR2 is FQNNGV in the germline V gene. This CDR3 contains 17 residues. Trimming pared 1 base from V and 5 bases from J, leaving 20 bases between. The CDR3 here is CASSLVRAGRLRETQYF. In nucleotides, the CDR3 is TGTGCCAGCAGCTTAGTTAGGGCAGGGCGGCTACGGGAGACCCAGTACTTC.

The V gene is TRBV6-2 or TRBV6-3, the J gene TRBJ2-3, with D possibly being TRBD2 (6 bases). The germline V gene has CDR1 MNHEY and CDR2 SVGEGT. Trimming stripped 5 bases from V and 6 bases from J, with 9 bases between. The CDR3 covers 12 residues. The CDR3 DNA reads TGTGCCAGCAGTAAACTAGCCGATACGCAGTATTTT. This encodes CASSKLADTQYF.